This TCR beta chain comes out of a study of PD-1 blockade in mismatch repair-deficient tumors. Study observations and caveats: Rapid post-treatment expansion, then contraction, generally preceding radiologic response, marked tumor-resident clones.

Worth noting for this clone: Its antigen is not known.

Every patient had mismatch repair deficiency by PCR or immunohistochemistry. The TCR-sequenced patients were a few responders to pembrolizumab. The germline V gene encodes CDR1 MNHEY and CDR2 SVGAGI. Trimming took off 4 bases at V and 4 bases at J, with 5 bases between the two ends. This CDR3 region has 11 residues. The assay was immunoSEQ multiplex PCR, and TCRdb's table has in-frame clones only and misses some. The data hold more than 85,000 clones, with 82% observed a single time. The source is an adult with mismatch repair-deficient cancer. The chain uses TRBV6-5 and TRBJ2-7; no definite D call. The specimen comprised peripheral blood, sampled approximately 8 months after starting pembrolizumab. In DNA, the CDR3 is TGTGCCAGCAGTTCGCAGTACGAGCAGTACTTC. Translating gives CASSSQYEQYF.